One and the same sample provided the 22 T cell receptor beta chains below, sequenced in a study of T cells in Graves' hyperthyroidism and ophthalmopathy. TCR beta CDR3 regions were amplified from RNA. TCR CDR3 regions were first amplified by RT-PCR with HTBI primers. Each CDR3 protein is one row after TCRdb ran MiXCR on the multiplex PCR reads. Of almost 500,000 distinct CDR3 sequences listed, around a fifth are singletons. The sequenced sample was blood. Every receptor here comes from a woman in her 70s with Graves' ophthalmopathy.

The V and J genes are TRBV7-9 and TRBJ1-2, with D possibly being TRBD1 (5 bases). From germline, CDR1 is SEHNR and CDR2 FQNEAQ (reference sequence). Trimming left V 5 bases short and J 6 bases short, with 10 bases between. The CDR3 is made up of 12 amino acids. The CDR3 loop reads CASSPTGNGYTF. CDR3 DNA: TGTGCCAGCAGCCCAACAGGCAATGGCTACACCTTC.

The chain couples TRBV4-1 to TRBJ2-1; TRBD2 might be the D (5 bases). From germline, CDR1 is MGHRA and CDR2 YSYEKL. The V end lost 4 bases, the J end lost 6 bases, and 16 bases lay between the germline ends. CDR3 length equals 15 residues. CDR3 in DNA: TGCGCCAGCAGCCCTCGGACCCAACGGGGCAATGAGCAGTTCTTC. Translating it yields CASSPRTQRGNEQFF.

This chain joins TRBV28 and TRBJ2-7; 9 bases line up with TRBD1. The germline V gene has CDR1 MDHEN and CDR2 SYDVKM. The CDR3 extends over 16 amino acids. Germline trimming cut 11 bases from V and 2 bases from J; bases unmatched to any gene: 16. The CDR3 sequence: CACQYPPGQGPYEQYF. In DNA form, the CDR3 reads TGTGCCTGTCAATATCCCCCGGGACAGGGACCCTACGAGCAGTACTTC.

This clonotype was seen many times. The CDR3 sequence: CASTRDSFYGYTF. CDR3 in DNA: TGTGCCAGCACCAGGGACTCGTTCTATGGCTACACCTTC. The chain links TRBV7-2 to TRBJ1-2, with D perhaps matching TRBD1 (5 bases). This CDR3 contains 13 residues. Looked up from germline, CDR1 is SGHTA and CDR2 is FQGNSA. The V and J ends lost 7 bases and 4 bases respectively, with 13 bases between them.

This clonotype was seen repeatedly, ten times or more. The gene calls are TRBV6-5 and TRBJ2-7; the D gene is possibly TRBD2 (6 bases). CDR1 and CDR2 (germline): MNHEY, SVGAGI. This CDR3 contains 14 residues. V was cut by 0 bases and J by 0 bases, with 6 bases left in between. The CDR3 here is CASSYSRGSYEQYF. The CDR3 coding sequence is TGTGCCAGCAGTTACTCGCGGGGCTCCTACGAGCAGTACTTC.

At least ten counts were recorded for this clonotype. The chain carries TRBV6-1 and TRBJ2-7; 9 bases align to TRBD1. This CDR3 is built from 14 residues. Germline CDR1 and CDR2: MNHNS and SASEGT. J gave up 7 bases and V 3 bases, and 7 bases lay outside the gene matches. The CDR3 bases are TGTGCCAGCAGTGAGACGACAGGGGGGAGTGAGCAGTACTTC. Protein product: CASSETTGGSEQYF.

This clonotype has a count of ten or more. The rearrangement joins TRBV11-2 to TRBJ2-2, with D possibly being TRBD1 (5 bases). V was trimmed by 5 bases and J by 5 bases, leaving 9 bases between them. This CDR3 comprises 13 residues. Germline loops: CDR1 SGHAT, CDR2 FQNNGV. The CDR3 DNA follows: TGTGCCAGCAGCGTAAAGGGGACCGGGGAGCTGTTTTTT. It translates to CASSVKGTGELFF.

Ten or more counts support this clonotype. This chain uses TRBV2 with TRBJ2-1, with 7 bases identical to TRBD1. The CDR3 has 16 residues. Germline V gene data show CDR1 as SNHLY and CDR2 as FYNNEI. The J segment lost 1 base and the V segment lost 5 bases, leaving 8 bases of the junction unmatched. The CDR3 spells CASSLLQGPSYNEQFF. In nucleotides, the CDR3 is TGTGCCAGCAGTCTCCTACAGGGGCCTTCCTACAATGAGCAGTTCTTC.

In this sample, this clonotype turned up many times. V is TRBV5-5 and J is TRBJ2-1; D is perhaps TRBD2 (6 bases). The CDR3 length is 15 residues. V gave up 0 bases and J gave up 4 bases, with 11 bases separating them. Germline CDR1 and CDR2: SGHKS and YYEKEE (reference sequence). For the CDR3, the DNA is TGTGCCAGCAGCTTGGATTCGGGAGCGTACAATGAGCAGTTCTTC. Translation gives CASSLDSGAYNEQFF.

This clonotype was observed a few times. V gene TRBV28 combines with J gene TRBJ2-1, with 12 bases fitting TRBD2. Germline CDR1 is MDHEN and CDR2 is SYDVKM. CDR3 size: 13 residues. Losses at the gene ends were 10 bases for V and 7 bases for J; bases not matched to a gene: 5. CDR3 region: CATETSGSNEQFF. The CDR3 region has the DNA TGTGCCACCGAGACTAGCGGGAGTAATGAGCAGTTCTTC. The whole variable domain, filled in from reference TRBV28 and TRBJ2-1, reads DVKVTQSSRYLVKRTGEKVFLECVQDMDHENMFWYRQDPGLGLRLIYFSYDVKMKEKGDIPEGYSVSREKKERFSLILESASTNQTSMYLCATETSGSNEQFFGPGTRLTVL.

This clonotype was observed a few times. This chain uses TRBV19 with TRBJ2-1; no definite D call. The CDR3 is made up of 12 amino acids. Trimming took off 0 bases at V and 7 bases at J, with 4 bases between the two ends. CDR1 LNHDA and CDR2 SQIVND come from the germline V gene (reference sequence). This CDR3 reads CASSIDRNEQFF. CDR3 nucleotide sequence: TGTGCCAGTAGTATAGACAGGAATGAGCAGTTCTTC.

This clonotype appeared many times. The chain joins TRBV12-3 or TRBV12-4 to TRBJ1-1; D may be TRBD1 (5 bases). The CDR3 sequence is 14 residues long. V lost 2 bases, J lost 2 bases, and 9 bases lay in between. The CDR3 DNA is TGTGCCAGCAGTTTAAGGGGTTCTAACACTGAAGCTTTCTTT. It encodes CASSLRGSNTEAFF.

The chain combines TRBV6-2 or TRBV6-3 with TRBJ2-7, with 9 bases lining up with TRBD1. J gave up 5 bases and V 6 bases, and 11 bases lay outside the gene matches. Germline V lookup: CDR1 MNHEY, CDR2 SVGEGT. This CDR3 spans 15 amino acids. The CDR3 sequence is CASSPRDRAGDEQYF. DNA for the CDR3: TGTGCCAGCAGCCCCCGGGACAGGGCAGGGGACGAGCAGTACTTC.

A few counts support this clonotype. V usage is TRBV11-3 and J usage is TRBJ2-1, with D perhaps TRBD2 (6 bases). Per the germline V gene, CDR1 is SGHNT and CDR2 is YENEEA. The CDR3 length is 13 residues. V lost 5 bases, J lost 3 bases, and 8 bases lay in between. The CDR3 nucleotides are TGTGCCAGCAGCAAAGCGGGCTACAATGAGCAGTTCTTC. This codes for CASSKAGYNEQFF.

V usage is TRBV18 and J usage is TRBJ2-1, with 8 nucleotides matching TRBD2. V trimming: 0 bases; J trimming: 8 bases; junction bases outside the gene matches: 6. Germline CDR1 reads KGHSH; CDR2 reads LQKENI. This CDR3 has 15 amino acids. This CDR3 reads CASSPPSGSKDEQFF. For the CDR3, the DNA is TGTGCCAGCTCACCACCGAGCGGGAGTAAAGATGAGCAGTTCTTC.

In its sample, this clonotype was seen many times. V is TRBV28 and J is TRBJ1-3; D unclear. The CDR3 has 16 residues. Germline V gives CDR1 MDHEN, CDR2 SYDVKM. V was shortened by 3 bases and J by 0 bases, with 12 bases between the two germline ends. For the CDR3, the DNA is TGTGCCAGCAGTTTCCCCGGACGGGTCTCTGGAAACACCATATATTTT. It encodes CASSFPGRVSGNTIYF.

CDR3 residues: CASSERTLYEQYF. The CDR3 DNA reads TGTGCCAGCAGCGAGAGGACGCTCTACGAGCAGTACTTC. The J gene is TRBJ2-7, the V gene TRBV16, with D hard to call. The V gene's germline CDR1 is KGHSY and CDR2 FQNENV. The CDR3 extends over 13 amino acids. V lost 5 bases and J lost 3, with 11 bases in between.

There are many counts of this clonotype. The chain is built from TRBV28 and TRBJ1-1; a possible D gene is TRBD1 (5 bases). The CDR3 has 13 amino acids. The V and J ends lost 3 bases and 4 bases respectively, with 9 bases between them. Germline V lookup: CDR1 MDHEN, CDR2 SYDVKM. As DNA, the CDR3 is TGTGCCAGCAGTTTTAGCGGGGGCACTGAAGCTTTCTTT. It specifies CASSFSGGTEAFF.

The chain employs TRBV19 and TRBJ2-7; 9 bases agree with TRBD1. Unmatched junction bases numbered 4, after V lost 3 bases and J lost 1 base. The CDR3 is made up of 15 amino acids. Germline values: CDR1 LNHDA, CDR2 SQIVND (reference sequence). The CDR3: CASSIGQGMSYEQYF. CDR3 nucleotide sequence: TGTGCCAGTAGTATCGGACAGGGGATGTCCTACGAGCAGTACTTC.

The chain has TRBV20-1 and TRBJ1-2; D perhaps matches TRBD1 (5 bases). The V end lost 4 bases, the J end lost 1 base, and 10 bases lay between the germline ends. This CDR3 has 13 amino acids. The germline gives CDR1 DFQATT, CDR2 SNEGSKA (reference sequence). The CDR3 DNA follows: TGCAGTGCTATGAGAAGGGGTAACTATGGCTACACCTTC. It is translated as CSAMRRGNYGYTF.

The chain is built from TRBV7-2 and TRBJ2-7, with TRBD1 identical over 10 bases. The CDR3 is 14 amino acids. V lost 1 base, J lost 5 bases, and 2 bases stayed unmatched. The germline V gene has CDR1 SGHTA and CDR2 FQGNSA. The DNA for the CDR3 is TGTGCCAGCAGCTTAGGCGGGACAGGGGACGAGCAGTACTTC. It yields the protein CASSLGGTGDEQYF.

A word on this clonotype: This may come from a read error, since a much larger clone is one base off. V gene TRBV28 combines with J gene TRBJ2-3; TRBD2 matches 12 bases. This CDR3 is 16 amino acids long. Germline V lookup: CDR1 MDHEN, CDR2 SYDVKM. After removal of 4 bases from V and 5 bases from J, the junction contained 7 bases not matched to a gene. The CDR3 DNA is TGTGCCAGCAGTTCCCAAGCGGGACTAGCGGGAGATACGCAGTATTTT. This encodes CASSSQAGLAGDTQYF.